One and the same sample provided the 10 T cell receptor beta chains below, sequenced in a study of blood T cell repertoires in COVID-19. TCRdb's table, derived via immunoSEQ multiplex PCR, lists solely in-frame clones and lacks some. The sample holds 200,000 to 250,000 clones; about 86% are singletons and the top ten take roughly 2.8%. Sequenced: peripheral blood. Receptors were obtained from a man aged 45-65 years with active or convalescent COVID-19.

The CDR3 protein is CASTQGAGEAFF. CDR3 nucleotides: TGTGCCAGCACCCAGGGGGCGGGTGAAGCTTTCTTT. This chain links TRBV28 with TRBJ1-1; 8 positions match TRBD1. In germline, CDR1 is MDHEN, CDR2 SYDVKM. The CDR3 has 12 amino acids. The V gene end was trimmed by 7 bases and the J gene end by 7 bases; junction bases not matched to a gene: 5. The whole variable domain, filled in from reference TRBV28 and TRBJ1-1, reads DVKVTQSSRYLVKRTGEKVFLECVQDMDHENMFWYRQDPGLGLRLIYFSYDVKMKEKGDIPEGYSVSREKKERFSLILESASTNQTSMYLCASTQGAGEAFFGQGTRLTVV.

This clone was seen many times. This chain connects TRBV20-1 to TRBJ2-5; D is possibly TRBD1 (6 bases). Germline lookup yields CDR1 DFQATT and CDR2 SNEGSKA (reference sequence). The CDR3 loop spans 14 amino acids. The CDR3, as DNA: TGCAGCGCCAGTTCGGACAGCTTCCAAGAGACCCAGTACTTC. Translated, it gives CSASSDSFQETQYF.

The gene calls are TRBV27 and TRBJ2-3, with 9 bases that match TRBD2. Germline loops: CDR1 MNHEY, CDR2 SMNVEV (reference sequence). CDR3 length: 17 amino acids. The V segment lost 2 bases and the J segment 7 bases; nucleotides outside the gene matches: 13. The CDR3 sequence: CASSLRNLAGFANTQYF. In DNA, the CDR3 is TGTGCCAGCAGTTTACGGAACCTAGCGGGGTTTGCCAATACGCAGTATTTT.

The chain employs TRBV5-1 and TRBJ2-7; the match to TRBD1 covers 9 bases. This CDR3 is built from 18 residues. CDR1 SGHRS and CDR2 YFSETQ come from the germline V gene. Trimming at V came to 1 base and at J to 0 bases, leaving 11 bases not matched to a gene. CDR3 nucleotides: TGCGCCAGCAGCTTGAAACCGGGACAGGGCGTCCTCTCCTACGAGCAGTACTTC. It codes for CASSLKPGQGVLSYEQYF.

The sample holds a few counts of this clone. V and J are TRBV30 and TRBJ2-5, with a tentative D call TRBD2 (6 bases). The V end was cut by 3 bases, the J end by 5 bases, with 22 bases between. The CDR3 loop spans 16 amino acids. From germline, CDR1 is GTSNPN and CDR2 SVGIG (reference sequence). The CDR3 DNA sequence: TGTGCCTGGAGCGTACGGGGTCCTGCGGGAATGGAGACCCAGTACTTC. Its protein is CAWSVRGPAGMETQYF.

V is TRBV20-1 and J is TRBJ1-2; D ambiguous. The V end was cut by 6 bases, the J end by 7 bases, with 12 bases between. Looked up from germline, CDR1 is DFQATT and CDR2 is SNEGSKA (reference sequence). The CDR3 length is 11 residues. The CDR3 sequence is CSAGRGAGYTF. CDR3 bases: TGCAGTGCGGGTCGGGGTGCTGGCTACACCTTC.

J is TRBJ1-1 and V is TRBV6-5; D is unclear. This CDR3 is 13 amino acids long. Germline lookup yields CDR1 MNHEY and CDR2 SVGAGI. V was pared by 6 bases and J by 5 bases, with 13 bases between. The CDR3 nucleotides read TGTGCCAGCAGACGTATGACTCGGACTGAAGCTTTCTTT. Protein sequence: CASRRMTRTEAFF.

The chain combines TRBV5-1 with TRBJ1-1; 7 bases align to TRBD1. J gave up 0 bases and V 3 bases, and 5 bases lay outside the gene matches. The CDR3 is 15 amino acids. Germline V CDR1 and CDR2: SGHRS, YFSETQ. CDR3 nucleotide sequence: TGCGCCAGCAGCTACAGGGGTGGGGTGAACACTGAAGCTTTCTTT. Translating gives CASSYRGGVNTEAFF.

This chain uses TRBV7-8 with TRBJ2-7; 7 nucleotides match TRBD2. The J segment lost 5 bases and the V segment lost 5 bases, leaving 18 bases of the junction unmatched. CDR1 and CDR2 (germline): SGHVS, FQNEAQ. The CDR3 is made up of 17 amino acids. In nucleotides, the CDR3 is TGTGCCAGCAGCCTGAGGGGCCGCCGAGCGGGACCCAACGAGCAGTACTTC. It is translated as CASSLRGRRAGPNEQYF.

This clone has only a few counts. CDR3 residues: CASSQDGGSRETQYF. The CDR3 coding sequence is TGCGCCAGCAGCCAAGATGGGGGGTCGCGAGAGACCCAGTACTTC. The V and J genes are TRBV4-3 and TRBJ2-5; TRBD2 is a possible D gene (6 bases). The CDR3 extends over 15 amino acids. Germline V gene data show CDR1 as LGHNA and CDR2 as YSLEER. Trimming left V 0 bases short and J 4 bases short, with 12 bases between.